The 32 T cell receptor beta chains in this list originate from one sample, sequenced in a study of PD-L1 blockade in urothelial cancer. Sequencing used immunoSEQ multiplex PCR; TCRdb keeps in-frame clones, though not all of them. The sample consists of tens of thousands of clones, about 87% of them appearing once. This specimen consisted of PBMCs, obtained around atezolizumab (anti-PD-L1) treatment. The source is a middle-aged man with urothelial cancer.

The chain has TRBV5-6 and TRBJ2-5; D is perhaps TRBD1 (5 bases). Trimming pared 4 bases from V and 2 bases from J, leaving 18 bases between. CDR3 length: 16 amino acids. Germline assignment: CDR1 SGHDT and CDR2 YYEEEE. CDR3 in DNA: TGTGCCAGCAGCCGAGAAGGGGTTGACAGACAAGAGACCCAGTACTTC. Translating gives CASSREGVDRQETQYF.

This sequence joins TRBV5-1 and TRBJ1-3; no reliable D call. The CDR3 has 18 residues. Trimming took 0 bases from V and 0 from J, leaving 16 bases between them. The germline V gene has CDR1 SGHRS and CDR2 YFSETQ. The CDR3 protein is CASSLEPPLPSSGNTIYF. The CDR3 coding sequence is TGCGCCAGCAGCTTGGAGCCGCCTCTTCCCTCCTCTGGAAACACCATATATTTT.

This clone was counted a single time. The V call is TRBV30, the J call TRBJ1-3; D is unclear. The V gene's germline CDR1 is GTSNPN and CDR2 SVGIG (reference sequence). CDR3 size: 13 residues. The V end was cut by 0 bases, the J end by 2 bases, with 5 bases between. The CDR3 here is CAWSVQTGNTIYF. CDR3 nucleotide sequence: TGTGCCTGGAGTGTCCAGACTGGAAACACCATATATTTT.

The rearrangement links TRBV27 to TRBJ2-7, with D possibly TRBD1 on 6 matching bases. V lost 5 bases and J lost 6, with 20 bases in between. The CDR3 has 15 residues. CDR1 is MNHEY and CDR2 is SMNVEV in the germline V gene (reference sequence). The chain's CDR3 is CASSGWGQLISEQYF. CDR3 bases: TGTGCCAGCAGTGGATGGGGACAATTGATCAGCGAGCAGTACTTC.

CDR3 nucleotide sequence: TGTGCCAGCTCACCATACGGCGCTCTAGAGGCGGCTCGGGACGAGCAGTACTTC. This sequence encodes CASSPYGALEAARDEQYF. The chain is built from TRBV18 and TRBJ2-7; no definite D call. The germline CDR1 and CDR2 sequences are KGHSH and LQKENI. There are 18 residues in the CDR3. Trimming pared 2 bases from V and 5 bases from J, leaving 25 bases between.

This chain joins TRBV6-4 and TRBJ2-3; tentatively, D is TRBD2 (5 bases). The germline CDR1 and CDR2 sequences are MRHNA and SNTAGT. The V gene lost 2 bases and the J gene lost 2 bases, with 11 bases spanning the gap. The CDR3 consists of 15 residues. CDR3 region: CASSDGEGDTDTQYF. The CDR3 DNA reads TGTGCCAGCAGTGACGGTGAGGGAGACACAGATACGCAGTATTTT.

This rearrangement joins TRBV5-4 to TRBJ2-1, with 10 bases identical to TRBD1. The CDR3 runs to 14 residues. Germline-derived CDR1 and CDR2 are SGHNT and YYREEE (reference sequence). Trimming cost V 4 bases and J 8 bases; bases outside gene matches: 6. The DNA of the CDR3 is TGTGCCAGCAGCCCTGGACAGGGGGGATATGAGCAGTTCTTC. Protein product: CASSPGQGGYEQFF.

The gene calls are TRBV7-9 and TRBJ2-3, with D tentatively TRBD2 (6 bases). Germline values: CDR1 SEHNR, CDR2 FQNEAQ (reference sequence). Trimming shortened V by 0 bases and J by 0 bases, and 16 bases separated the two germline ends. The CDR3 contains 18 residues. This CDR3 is CASSLASKGTSSTDTQYF. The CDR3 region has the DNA TGTGCCAGCAGCTTAGCTAGCAAAGGGACTTCTAGCACAGATACGCAGTATTTT.

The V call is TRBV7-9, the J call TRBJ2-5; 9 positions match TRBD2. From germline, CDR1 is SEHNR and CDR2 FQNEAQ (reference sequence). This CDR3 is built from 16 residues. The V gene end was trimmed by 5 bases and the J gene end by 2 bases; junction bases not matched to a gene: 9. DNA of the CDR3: TGTGCCAGCAGCGCGAAGCTAGCGGGGAGTCAAGAGACCCAGTACTTC. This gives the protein CASSAKLAGSQETQYF.

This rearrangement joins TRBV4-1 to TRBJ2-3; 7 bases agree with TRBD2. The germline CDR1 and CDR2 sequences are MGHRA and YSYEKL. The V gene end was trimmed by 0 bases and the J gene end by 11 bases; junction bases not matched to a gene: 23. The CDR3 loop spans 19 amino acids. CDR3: CASSQDPPTRAGSLVGQYF. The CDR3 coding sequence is TGCGCCAGCAGCCAAGACCCCCCGACTAGAGCGGGATCCCTCGTAGGGCAGTATTTT.

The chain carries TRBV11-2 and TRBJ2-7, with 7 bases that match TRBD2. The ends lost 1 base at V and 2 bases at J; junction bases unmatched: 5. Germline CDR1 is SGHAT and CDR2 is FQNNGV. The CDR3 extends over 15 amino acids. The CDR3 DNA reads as TGTGCCAGCAGCTTAGGGGAGGGTTTCACCTACGAGCAGTACTTC. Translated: CASSLGEGFTYEQYF.

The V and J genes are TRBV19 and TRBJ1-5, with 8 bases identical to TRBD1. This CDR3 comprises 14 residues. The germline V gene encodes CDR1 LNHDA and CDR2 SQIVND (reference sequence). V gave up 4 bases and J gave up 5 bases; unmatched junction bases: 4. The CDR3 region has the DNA TGTGCCAGTAGTACCACAGGGGGACATCAGCCCCAGCATTTT. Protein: CASSTTGGHQPQHF. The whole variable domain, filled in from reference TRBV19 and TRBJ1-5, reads DGGITQSPKYLFRKEGQNVTLSCEQNLNHDAMYWYRQDPGQGLRLIYYSQIVNDFQKGDIAEGYSVSREKKESFPLTVTSAQKNPTAFYLCASSTTGGHQPQHFGDGTRLSIL.

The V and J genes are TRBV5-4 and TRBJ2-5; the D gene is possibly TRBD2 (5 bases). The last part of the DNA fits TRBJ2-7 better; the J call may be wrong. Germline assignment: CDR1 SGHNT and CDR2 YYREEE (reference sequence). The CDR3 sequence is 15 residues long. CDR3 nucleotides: TGTGCCAGCAGCGGAGGACGTTCGAGCTCCTACGAGCAGTACTTC. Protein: CASSGGRSSSYEQYF.

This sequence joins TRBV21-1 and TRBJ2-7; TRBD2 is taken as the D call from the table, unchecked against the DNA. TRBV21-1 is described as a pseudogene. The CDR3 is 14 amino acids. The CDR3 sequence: CASSKASGIYEQYF. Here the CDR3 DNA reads TGTGCCAGCAGCAAAGCCTCGGGAATCTACGAGCAGTACTTC.

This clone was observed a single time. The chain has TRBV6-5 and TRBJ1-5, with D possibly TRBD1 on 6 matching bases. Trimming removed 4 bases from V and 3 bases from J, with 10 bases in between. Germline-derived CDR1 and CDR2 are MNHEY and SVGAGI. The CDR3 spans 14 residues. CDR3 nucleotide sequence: TGTGCCAGCAGTTCGACAGGTCTCAATCAGCCCCAGCATTTT. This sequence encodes CASSSTGLNQPQHF.

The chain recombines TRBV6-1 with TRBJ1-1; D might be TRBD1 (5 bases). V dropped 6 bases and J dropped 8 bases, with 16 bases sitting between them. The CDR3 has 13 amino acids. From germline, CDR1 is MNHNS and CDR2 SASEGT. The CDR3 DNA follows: TGTGCCAGCAGCGAGAACCGACAGATAGAAGCTTTCTTT. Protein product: CASSENRQIEAFF.

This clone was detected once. The DNA for the CDR3 is TGTGCCAGCAGCCTCCACGCGGCTGAAGCTTTCTTT. Encoded protein: CASSLHAAEAFF. The rearrangement joins TRBV7-2 to TRBJ1-1; D remains ambiguous. V dropped 5 bases and J dropped 6 bases, with 10 bases sitting between them. Germline V gene lookup returns CDR1 SGHTA and CDR2 FQGNSA. This CDR3 is 12 amino acids long.

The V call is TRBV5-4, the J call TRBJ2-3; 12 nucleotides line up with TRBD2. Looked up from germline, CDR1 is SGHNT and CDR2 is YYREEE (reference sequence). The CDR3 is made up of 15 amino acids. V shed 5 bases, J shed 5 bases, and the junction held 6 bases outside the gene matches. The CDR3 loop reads CASSPSGRAGDTQYF. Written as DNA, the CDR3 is TGTGCCAGCAGTCCTAGCGGGAGGGCCGGAGATACGCAGTATTTT.

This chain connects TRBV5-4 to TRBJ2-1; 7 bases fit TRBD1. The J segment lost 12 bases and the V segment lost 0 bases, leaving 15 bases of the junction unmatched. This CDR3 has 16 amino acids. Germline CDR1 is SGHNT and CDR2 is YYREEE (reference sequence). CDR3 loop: CASSLEAGGISLGQFF. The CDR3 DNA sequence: TGTGCCAGCAGCTTGGAAGCAGGGGGTATTTCGCTTGGGCAGTTCTTC.

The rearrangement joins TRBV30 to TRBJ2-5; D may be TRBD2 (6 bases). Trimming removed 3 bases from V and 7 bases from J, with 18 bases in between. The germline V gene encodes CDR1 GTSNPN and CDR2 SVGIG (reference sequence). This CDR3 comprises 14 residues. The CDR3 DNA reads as TGTGCCTGGAGCGCCCGGGACTTATCGGGGACCCAGTACTTC. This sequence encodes CAWSARDLSGTQYF. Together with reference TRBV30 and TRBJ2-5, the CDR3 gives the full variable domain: SQTIHQWPATLVQPVGSPLSLECTVEGTSNPNLYWYRQAAGRGLQLLFYSVGIGQISSEVPQNLSASRPQDRQFILSSKKLLLSDSGFYLCAWSARDLSGTQYFGPGTRLLVL.

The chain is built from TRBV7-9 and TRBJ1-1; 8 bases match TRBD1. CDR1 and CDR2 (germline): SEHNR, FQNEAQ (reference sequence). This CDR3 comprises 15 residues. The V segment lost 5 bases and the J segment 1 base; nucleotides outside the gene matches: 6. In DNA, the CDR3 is TGTGCCAGCAGCCCCGGACAGGGCCGGAACACTGAAGCTTTCTTT. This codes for CASSPGQGRNTEAFF.

CDR3: CAISEGGEGKYGYTF. CDR3 nucleotides: TGTGCCATCAGTGAGGGCGGGGAAGGCAAGTATGGCTACACCTTC. The J gene is TRBJ1-2, the V gene TRBV10-3; no definite D call. This CDR3 is built from 15 residues. Germline V lookup: CDR1 ENHRY, CDR2 SYGVKD. The V end lost 2 bases, the J end lost 5 bases, and 15 bases lay between the germline ends.

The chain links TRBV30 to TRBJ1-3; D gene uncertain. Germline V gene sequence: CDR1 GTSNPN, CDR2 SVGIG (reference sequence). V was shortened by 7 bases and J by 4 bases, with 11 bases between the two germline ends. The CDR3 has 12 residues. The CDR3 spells CASLRGGNTIYF. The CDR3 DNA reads TGTGCCTCACTCCGGGGAGGAAACACCATATATTTT.

DNA of the CDR3: TGTGCCAGCATAATGGAGAGGAATAATGAAAAACTGTTTTTT. Residues: CASIMERNNEKLFF. The chain is built from TRBV2 and TRBJ1-4; D is unresolved. Germline V gene data show CDR1 as SNHLY and CDR2 as FYNNEI. V was pared by 7 bases and J by 4 bases, with 13 bases between. This CDR3 has 14 amino acids.

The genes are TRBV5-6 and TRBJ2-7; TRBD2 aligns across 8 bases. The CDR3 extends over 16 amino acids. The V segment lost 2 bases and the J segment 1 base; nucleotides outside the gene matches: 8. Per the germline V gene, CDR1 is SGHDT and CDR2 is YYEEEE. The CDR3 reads CASSFPGGTESYEQYF. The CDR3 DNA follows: TGTGCCAGCAGCTTTCCGGGAGGGACGGAATCCTACGAGCAGTACTTC. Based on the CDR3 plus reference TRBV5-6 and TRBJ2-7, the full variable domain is DAGVTQSPTHLIKTRGQQVTLRCSPKSGHDTVSWYQQALGQGPQFIFQYYEEEERQRGNFPDRFSGHQFPNYSSELNVNALLLGDSALYLCASSFPGGTESYEQYFGPGTRLTVT.

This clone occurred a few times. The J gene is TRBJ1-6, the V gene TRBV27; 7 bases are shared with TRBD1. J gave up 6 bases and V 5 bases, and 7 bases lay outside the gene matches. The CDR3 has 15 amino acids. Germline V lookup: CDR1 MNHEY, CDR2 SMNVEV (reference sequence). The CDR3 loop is CASSTRDRSNSPLHF. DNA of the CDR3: TGTGCCAGCAGTACTCGGGACAGATCTAATTCACCCCTCCACTTT.

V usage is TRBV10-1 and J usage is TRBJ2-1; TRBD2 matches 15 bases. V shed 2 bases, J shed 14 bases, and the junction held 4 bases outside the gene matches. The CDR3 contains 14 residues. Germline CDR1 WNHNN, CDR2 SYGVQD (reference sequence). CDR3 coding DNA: TGCGCCAGCAGTGAGGGACTAGCGGGGGGGCCGAAGTTCTTC. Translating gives CASSEGLAGGPKFF.

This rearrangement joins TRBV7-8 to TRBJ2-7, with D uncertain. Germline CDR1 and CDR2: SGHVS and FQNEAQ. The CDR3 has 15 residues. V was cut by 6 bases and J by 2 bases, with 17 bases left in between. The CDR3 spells CASRVGRLSPYEQYF. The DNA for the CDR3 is TGTGCCAGCAGAGTGGGCAGATTATCGCCCTACGAGCAGTACTTC.

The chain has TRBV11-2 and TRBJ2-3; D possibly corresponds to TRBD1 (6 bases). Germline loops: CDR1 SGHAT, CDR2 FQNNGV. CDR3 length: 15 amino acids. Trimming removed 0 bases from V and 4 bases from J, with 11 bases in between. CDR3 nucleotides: TGTGCCAGCAGCTTAGAGGGGGCAGGGGCAGATACGCAGTATTTT. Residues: CASSLEGAGADTQYF.

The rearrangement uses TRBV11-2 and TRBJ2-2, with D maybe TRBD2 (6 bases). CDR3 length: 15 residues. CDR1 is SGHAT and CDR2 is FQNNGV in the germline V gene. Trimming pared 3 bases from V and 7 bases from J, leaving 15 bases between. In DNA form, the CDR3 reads TGTGCCAGCAGCTTTTGGTGGGGGGAGGTCGGGGAGCTGTTTTTT. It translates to CASSFWWGEVGELFF.

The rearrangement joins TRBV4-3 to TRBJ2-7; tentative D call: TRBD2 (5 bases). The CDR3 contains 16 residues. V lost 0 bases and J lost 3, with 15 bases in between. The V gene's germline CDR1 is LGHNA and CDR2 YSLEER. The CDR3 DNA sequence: TGCGCCAGCAGCCAAGAGGTCGGGGATAGCCGCTACGAGCAGTACTTC. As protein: CASSQEVGDSRYEQYF.

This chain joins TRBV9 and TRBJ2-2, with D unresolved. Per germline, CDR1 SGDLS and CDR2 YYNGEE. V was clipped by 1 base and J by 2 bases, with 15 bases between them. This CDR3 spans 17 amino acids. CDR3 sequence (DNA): TGTGCCAGCAGCGTATCCCCCCTCGCTCTAAACACCGGGGAGCTGTTTTTT. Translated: CASSVSPLALNTGELFF.